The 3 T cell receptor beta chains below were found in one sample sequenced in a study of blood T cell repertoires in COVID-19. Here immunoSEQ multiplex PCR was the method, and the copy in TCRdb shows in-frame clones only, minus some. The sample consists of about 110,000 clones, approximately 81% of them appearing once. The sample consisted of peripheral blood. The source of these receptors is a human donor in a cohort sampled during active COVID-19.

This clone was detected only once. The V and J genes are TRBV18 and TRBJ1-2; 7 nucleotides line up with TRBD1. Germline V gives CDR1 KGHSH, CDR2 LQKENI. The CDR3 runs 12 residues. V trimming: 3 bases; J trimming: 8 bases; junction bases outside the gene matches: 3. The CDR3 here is CASSPDRDGYTF. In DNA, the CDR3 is TGTGCCAGCTCACCCGACAGGGACGGCTACACCTTC.

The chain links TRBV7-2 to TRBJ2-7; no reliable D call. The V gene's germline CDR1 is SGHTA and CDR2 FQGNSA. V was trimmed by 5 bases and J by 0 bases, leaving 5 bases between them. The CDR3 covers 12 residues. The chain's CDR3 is CASSLSSYEQYF. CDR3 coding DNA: TGTGCCAGCAGCCTCAGCTCCTACGAGCAGTACTTC.

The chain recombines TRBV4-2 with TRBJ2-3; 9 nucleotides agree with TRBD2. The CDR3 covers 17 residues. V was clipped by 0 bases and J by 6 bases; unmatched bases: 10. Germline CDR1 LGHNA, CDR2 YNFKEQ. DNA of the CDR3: TGTGCCAGCAGCCAAGATAGTCCTAGCGGGGTTCTGGATACGCAGTATTTT. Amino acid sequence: CASSQDSPSGVLDTQYF.